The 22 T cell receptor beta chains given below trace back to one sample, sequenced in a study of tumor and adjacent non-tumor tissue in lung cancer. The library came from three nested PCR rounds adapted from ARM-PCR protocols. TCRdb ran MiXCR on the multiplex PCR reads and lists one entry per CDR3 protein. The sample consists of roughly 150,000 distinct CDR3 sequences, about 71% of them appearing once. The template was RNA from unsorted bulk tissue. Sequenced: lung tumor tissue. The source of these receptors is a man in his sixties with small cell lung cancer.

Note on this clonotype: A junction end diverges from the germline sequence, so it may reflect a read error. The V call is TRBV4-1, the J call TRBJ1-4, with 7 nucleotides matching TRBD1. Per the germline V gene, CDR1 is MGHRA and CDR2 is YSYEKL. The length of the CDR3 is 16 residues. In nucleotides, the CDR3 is TGCGCCAGCAGTCAATCAGGACAGGTGGCTAAAGAAAAACTGTTTTTT. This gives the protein CASSQSGQVAKEKLFF.

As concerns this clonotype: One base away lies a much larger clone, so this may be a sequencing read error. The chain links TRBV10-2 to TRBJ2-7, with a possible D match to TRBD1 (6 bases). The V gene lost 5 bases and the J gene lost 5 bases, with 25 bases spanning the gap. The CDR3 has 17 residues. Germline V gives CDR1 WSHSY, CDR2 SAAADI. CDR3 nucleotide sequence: TGCGCCAGCAGTCGCAGGGGACGGGTGGGCCTGTCGAACGAGCAGTACTTC. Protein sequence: CASSRRGRVGLSNEQYF.

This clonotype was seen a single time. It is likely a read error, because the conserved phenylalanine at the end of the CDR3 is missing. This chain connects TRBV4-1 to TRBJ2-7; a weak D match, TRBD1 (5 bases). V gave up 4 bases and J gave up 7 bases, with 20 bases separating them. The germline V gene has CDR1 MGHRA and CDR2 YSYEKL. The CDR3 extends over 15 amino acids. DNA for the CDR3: TGCGCCAGCAGCCCGTGGGGCGCAGCCGATAGGGAGCAGTACCTC. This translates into CASSPWGAADREQYL.

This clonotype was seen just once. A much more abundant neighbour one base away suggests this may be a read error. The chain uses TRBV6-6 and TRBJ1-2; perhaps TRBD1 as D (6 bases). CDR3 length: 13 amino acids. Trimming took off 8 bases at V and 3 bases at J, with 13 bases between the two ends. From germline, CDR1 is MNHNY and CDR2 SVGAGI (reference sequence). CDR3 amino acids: CASLIQGYYGYTF. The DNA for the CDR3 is TGTGCCAGCTTGATACAGGGCTACTATGGCTACACCTTC.

CDR3 nucleotides: TGTGCCAGCAGCTTACGACTAGTGGGAGCAGATACGCAGTATTTT. It is translated as CASSLRLVGADTQYF. The J gene is TRBJ2-3, the V gene TRBV11-3; possible D gene TRBD2, 6 bases. The CDR3 has 15 amino acids. Deletions cut 2 bases from V and 4 bases from J, with 13 bases between. Germline CDR1 is SGHNT and CDR2 is YENEEA.

The CDR3 DNA reads as TGTGCCAGTAGCACCCGACAGCGGGGCAACGATGAGCAGTTCTTC. Protein: CASSTRQRGNDEQFF. V usage is TRBV11-1 and J usage is TRBJ2-1; 7 nucleotides agree with TRBD2. CDR3 length: 15 residues. J lost 8 bases, V lost 9 bases, and 16 bases had no gene match. The germline V gene has CDR1 SGHAT and CDR2 FQDESV (reference sequence).

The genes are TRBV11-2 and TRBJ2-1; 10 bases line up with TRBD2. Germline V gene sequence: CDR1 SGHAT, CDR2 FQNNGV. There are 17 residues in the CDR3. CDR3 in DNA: TGTGTCAACAGCTCGCTACTAGCGGGAAACTCCTACAATGAGCAGTTCTTC. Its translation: CVNSSLLAGNSYNEQFF.

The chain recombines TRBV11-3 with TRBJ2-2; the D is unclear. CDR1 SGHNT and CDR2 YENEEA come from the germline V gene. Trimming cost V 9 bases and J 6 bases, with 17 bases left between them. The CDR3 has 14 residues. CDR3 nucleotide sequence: TGTGCCAGGAGCCGCACAGATGTGGCCGGGGAGCTGTTTTTT. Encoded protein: CARSRTDVAGELFF.

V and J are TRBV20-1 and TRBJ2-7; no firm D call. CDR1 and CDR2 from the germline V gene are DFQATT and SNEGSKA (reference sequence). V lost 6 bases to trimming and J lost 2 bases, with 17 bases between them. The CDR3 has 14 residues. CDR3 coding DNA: TGCAGTGCCGGTTCCTGGGGTATTCCCTACGAGCAGTACTTC. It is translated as CSAGSWGIPYEQYF.

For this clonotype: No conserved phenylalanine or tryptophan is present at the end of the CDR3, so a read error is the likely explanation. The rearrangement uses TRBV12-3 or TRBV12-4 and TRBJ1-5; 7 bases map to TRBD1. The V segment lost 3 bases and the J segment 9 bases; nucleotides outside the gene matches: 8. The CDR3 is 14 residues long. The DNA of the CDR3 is TGTGCCAGCAGTTTTGGACAGGTACCTACGCCCCAGCATTCT. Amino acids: CASSFGQVPTPQHS.

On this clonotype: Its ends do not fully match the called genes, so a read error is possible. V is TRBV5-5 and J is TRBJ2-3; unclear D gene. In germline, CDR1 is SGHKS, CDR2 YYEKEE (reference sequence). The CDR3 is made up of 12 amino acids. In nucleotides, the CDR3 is TGTGCCAGCAGCTTTCCGTGGGATACGCAGTGTTTT. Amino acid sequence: CASSFPWDTQCF.

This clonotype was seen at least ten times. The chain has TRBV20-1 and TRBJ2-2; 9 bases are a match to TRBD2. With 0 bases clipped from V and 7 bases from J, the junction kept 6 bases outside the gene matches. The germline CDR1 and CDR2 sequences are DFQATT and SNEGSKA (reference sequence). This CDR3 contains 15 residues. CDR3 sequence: CSARDKTSGGGELFF. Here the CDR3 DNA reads TGCAGTGCTAGAGATAAGACTAGCGGCGGCGGGGAGCTGTTTTTT.

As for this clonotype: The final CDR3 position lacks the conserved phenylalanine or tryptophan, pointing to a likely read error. The CDR3 loop is CASSLGGSGIYNEQFS. In DNA form, the CDR3 reads TGTGCCAGCAGTTTAGGGGGTTCGGGCATCTACAATGAGCAGTTCTCC. V usage is TRBV7-9 and J usage is TRBJ2-1; perhaps TRBD1 as D (6 bases). Germline CDR1 and CDR2: SEHNR and FQNEAQ (reference sequence). There are 16 residues in the CDR3.

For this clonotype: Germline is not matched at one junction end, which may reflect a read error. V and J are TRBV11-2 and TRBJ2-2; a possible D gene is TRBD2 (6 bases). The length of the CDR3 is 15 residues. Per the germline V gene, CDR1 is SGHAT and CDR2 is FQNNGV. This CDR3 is CASNPLDGGAGGLFF. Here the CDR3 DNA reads TGTGCCAGCAACCCCCTAGATGGAGGCGCCGGGGGGCTGTTTTTT.

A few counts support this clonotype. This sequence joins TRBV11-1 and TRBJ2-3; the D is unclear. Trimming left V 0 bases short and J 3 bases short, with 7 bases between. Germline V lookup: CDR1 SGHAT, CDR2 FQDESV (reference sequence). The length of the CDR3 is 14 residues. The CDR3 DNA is TGTGCCAGCAGCTTAGCGACCGGGACAGATACGCAGTATTTT. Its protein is CASSLATGTDTQYF. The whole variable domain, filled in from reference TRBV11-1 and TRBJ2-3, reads EAEVAQSPRYKITEKSQAVAFWCDPISGHATLYWYRQILGQGPELLVQFQDESVVDDSQLPKDRFSAERLKGVDSTLKIQPAELGDSAMYLCASSLATGTDTQYFGPGTRLTVL.

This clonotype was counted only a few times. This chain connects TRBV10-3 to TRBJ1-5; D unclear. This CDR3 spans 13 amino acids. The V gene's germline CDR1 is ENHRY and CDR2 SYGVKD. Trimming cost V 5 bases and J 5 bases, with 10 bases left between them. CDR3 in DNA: TGTGCCATCAGTATTGATCGGGATCAGCCCCAGCATTTT. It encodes CAISIDRDQPQHF.

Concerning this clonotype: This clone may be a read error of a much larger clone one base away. For the CDR3, the DNA is TGTGCCAGCAGCTTAGATCGGCTGATCCAGTACTTC. Translating it yields CASSLDRLIQYF. The rearrangement joins TRBV11-2 to TRBJ2-5; D gene ambiguous. Deletions cut 0 bases from V and 10 bases from J, with 9 bases between. Germline V CDR1 and CDR2: SGHAT, FQNNGV. The CDR3 is 12 residues long.

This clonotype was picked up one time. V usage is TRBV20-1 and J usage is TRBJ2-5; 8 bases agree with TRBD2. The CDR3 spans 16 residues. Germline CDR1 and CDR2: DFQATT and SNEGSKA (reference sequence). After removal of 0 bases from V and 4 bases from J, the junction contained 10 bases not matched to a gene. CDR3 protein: CSARDRSGSGGETQYF. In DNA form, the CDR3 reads TGCAGTGCTAGAGATAGAAGCGGGAGTGGTGGAGAGACCCAGTACTTC.

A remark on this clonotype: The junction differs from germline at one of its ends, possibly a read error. In nucleotides, the CDR3 is TGTGCCATCAGTTTCCGAAATGGGCAGTTCTTC. Translated, it gives CAISFRNGQFF. This chain connects TRBV28 to TRBJ2-1; D is unclear. The CDR3 has 11 amino acids. In germline, CDR1 is MDHEN, CDR2 SYDVKM. Using reference TRBV28 and TRBJ2-1 for the parts outside the CDR3, the full variable domain is DVKVTQSSRYLVKRTGEKVFLECVQDMDHENMFWYRQDPGLGLRLIYFSYDVKMKEKGDIPEGYSVSREKKERFSLILESASTNQTSMYLCAISFRNGQFFGPGTRLTVL.

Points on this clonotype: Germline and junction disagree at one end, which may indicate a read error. In DNA form, the CDR3 reads TGTGCCAGCAGCGTAGAGGCTTACGGGCTCGGAAGGACACAGTACTTC. It yields the protein CASSVEAYGLGRTQYF. The chain couples TRBV11-2 to TRBJ2-5, with D possibly matching TRBD1 (5 bases). Germline CDR1 SGHAT, CDR2 FQNNGV. This CDR3 spans 16 amino acids.

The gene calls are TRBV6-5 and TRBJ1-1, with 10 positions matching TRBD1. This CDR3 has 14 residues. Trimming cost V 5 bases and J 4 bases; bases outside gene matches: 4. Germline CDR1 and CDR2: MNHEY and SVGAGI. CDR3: CASSLGQGSTEAFF. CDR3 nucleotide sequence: TGTGCCAGCAGTCTGGGACAGGGGAGCACTGAAGCTTTCTTT.

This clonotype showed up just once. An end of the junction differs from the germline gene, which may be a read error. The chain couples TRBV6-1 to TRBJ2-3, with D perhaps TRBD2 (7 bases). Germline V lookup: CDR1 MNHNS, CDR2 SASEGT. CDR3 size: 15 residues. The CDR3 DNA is TGTGCCAGCAACGAGGGGGGGTATAGCACTGATACGCATTATTTT. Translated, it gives CASNEGGYSTDTHYF.